The T cell receptor (beta chain) under discussion was sequenced for a study of T cells in Graves' hyperthyroidism and ophthalmopathy. Study observations and caveats: The authors' 13 V-J model separated ophthalmopathy from stable hyperthyroidism. Among clonotypes expanded in thyroid above 0.001, most were also found in blood.

TCR beta CDR3 sequences were amplified from RNA transcripts. TCR CDR3 underwent first-round RT-PCR with the HTBI primer set. TCRdb reprocessed the multiplex PCR reads via MiXCR and lists one record per CDR3 protein. This table has 750,000 to 900,000 distinct CDR3 sequences, about two fifths appearing once. PBMCs stemmed from more than 7.5 ml fresh peripheral blood. To note about this clonotype: The antigen remains undetermined.

Sequenced: blood. This sequence was found in a man aged 18 to 29 with Graves' hyperthyroidism.

CDR3 amino acids: CASSPWGGARDRNTIYF. The CDR3 bases are TGTGCCAGCAGTCCCTGGGGGGGGGCGCGGGACAGAAACACCATATATTTT. This chain joins TRBV12-3 or TRBV12-4 and TRBJ1-3; TRBD1 might be the D (6 bases). This CDR3 has 17 residues. V lost 5 bases and J lost 5, with 22 bases in between.